A single sample is the source of the 18 T cell receptor beta chains below, sequenced in a study of blood T cell repertoires in COVID-19. The repertoire was sequenced with immunoSEQ multiplex PCR; TCRdb's copy has only in-frame clones and lacks some. This sample carries tens of thousands of clones, about 80% of them seen once, and the ten largest clones take roughly 4.7%. The sequenced material came from peripheral blood. Receptors were obtained from an older woman with acute or convalescent COVID-19.

The V gene is TRBV2, the J gene TRBJ2-7; D is possibly TRBD1 (5 bases). There are 14 residues in the CDR3. Germline V lookup: CDR1 SNHLY, CDR2 FYNNEI. Trimming took 6 bases from V and 3 from J, leaving 15 bases between them. CDR3 loop: CASSQQRGGYEQYF. Here the CDR3 DNA reads TGTGCCAGCAGCCAGCAAAGGGGTGGCTACGAGCAGTACTTC.

This rearrangement joins TRBV4-2 to TRBJ1-4; weak D call: TRBD1 (5 bases). The CDR3 is made up of 16 amino acids. V lost 1 base, J lost 6 bases, and 15 bases lay in between. The germline V gene has CDR1 LGHNA and CDR2 YNFKEQ. The CDR3 DNA is TGTGCCAGCAGCCAAGGGGGACTAGTGTCGGATGAAAAACTGTTTTTT. Its translation is CASSQGGLVSDEKLFF.

The chain combines TRBV29-1 with TRBJ2-2, with no clear D. V was cut by 7 bases and J by 7 bases, with 10 bases left in between. CDR1 SQVTM and CDR2 ANQGSEA come from the germline V gene. The CDR3 contains 11 residues. The CDR3 loop is CSASTFGELFF. Here the CDR3 DNA reads TGCAGCGCATCGACTTTCGGGGAGCTGTTTTTT.

V usage is TRBV6-5 and J usage is TRBJ1-2; 12 bases map to TRBD1. The J segment lost 8 bases and the V segment lost 4 bases, leaving 11 bases of the junction unmatched. The CDR3 has 16 amino acids. The germline gives CDR1 MNHEY, CDR2 SVGAGI. DNA for the CDR3: TGTGCCAGCAGTTCCACCGGGACAGGGGGCCTTGGGGGCTACACCTTC. Protein product: CASSSTGTGGLGGYTF.

The genes are TRBV5-5 and TRBJ1-1, with a weak D call TRBD1 (6 bases). In germline, CDR1 is SGHKS, CDR2 YYEKEE (reference sequence). CDR3 length equals 15 residues. Deletions cut 4 bases from V and 6 bases from J, with 19 bases between. The CDR3 sequence: CASSPRDTLQAEAFF. The CDR3 nucleotides are TGTGCCAGCAGCCCGAGGGACACTCTACAGGCTGAAGCTTTCTTT.

J is TRBJ2-2 and V is TRBV20-1, with 10 bases identical to TRBD2. CDR1 DFQATT and CDR2 SNEGSKA come from the germline V gene (reference sequence). V dropped 3 bases and J dropped 3; count of bases not matched to a gene: 4. The CDR3 contains 15 residues. CDR3 protein: CSASSGGLHTGELFF. Here the CDR3 DNA reads TGCAGTGCTAGTAGCGGGGGGCTTCACACCGGGGAGCTGTTTTTT.

This clone is a singleton in its sample. This chain uses TRBV5-3 with TRBJ2-3; TRBD1 might be the D (6 bases). TRBV5-3 is assigned to the ORF class and has an uncertain function. The CDR3 totals 16 residues. V gave up 2 bases and J gave up 5 bases, with 18 bases separating them. CDR3 sequence (DNA): TGTGCCAGAAGCTTCGGGACAATTAATTGGAGAGATACGCAGTATTTT. It translates to CARSFGTINWRDTQYF.

The chain's CDR3 is CASSQGEVNTEAFF. Written as DNA, the CDR3 is TGCGCCAGCAGCCAGGGGGAGGTGAACACTGAAGCTTTCTTT. V is TRBV5-1 and J is TRBJ1-1; TRBD1 matches 7 bases. The length of the CDR3 is 14 residues. With V trimmed by 4 bases and J by 0 bases, 3 bases remained unmatched. Germline assignment: CDR1 SGHRS and CDR2 YFSETQ.

The rearrangement uses TRBV6-2 or TRBV6-3 and TRBJ2-3, with D maybe TRBD2 (5 bases). The CDR3 runs to 18 residues. V gave up 0 bases and J gave up 2 bases, with 18 bases separating them. Per germline, CDR1 MNHEY and CDR2 SVGEGT. The CDR3 DNA is TGTGCCAGCAGTTACTCGAAGTTAACCAGCGGTTCCACAGATACGCAGTATTTT. Amino acid sequence: CASSYSKLTSGSTDTQYF.

V is TRBV18 and J is TRBJ2-1; 8 bases match TRBD1. The CDR3 has 17 residues. The V segment lost 4 bases and the J segment 4 bases; nucleotides outside the gene matches: 12. Looked up from germline, CDR1 is KGHSH and CDR2 is LQKENI. The CDR3 region is CASSRPLAGGGYNEQFF. The CDR3 nucleotides are TGTGCCAGCTCACGACCCCTAGCAGGGGGCGGTTACAATGAGCAGTTCTTC.

This chain links TRBV14 with TRBJ2-3; 10 bases agree with TRBD1. V was pared by 1 base and J by 0 bases, with 7 bases of the junction left unmatched. The CDR3 spans 18 residues. Germline-derived CDR1 and CDR2 are SGHDN and FVKESK. CDR3 nucleotide sequence: TGTGCCAGCAGCCAAGTTGGGACAGGGGTTACTAGCACAGATACGCAGTATTTT. It yields the protein CASSQVGTGVTSTDTQYF.

The rearrangement uses TRBV10-1 and TRBJ1-1; D may be TRBD1 (5 bases). Trimming stripped 2 bases from V and 0 bases from J, with 10 bases between. Germline V gene lookup returns CDR1 WNHNN and CDR2 SYGVQD (reference sequence). CDR3 length: 15 residues. The CDR3 DNA reads TGCGCCAGCAGTGAGGAACAGGATTTGAACACTGAAGCTTTCTTT. Amino acids: CASSEEQDLNTEAFF.

The chain employs TRBV3-1 (or the pseudogene TRBV3-2) and TRBJ2-5; D perhaps matches TRBD2 (5 bases). Germline V CDR1 and CDR2: LGHDT, YNNKEL (reference sequence). The CDR3 extends over 15 amino acids. The V end was cut by 2 bases, the J end by 1 base, with 11 bases between. CDR3 loop: CASSQTRGRQETQYF. The CDR3 DNA is TGTGCCAGCAGCCAAACACGGGGTCGCCAAGAGACCCAGTACTTC.

This clone was observed a single time. The genes are TRBV11-2 and TRBJ2-3; D uncertain. Trimming removed 5 bases from V and 2 bases from J, with 5 bases in between. The length of the CDR3 is 12 residues. CDR1 and CDR2 (germline): SGHAT, FQNNGV. The DNA for the CDR3 is TGTGCCAGCAGCACTCACACAGATACGCAGTATTTT. This codes for CASSTHTDTQYF.

The CDR3, as DNA: TGTGCCAGCAGTTCCCAGTACCCCGGACAGTTAACTAATGAAAAACTGTTTTTT. Translated: CASSSQYPGQLTNEKLFF. The chain links TRBV27 to TRBJ1-4, with D perhaps matching TRBD1 (6 bases). From germline, CDR1 is MNHEY and CDR2 SMNVEV (reference sequence). V shed 4 bases and J shed 1 base, with 19 bases lying between them. The CDR3 sequence is 18 residues long.

The chain carries TRBV5-1 and TRBJ2-1; D is perhaps TRBD2 (7 bases). Deletions cut 8 bases from V and 10 bases from J, with 22 bases between. The germline CDR1 and CDR2 sequences are SGHRS and YFSETQ. There are 14 residues in the CDR3. The CDR3 coding sequence is TGCGCCAGAAAATCCACGGCCGGGGGGCGGGAGCAGTTCTTC. As protein: CARKSTAGGREQFF.

This sequence joins TRBV9 and TRBJ2-5, with a possible D match to TRBD2 (7 bases). The germline CDR1 and CDR2 sequences are SGDLS and YYNGEE. CDR3 length equals 15 residues. Trimming removed 4 bases at V and 4 bases at J, with 17 bases between. Written as DNA, the CDR3 is TGTGCCAGCAGCCAGGAGGGGGACTATCGAGAGACCCAGTACTTC. Protein product: CASSQEGDYRETQYF.

The J gene is TRBJ2-6, the V gene TRBV7-3, with unresolved D. CDR3 length: 14 amino acids. The V end was cut by 5 bases, the J end by 0 bases, with 5 bases between. The germline V gene encodes CDR1 SGHTA and CDR2 FQGTGA. In DNA form, the CDR3 reads TGTGCCAGCAGCCCGGGCTCTGGGGCCAACGTCCTGACTTTC. Translating it yields CASSPGSGANVLTF.